Reported below is one TCR beta chain. The CDR3 contains 16 residues. Germline V lookup: CDR1 SGDLS, CDR2 YYNGEE. V shed 2 bases, J shed 4 bases, and the junction held 6 bases outside the gene matches. The entry originates in a study of immune cell composition in non-small cell lung cancer. Libraries were prepared by immunoSEQ multiplex PCR; TCRdb keeps only in-frame clonotypes and omits some of them. The sample has some 13,000 clones; around three quarters are singletons. Sequencing input: lung tumor tissue. V usage is TRBV9 and J usage is TRBJ2-1, with 10 bases matching TRBD2. The TCR comes from a human donor with non-small cell lung cancer. As DNA, the CDR3 is TGTGCCAGCAGCGTCGAACAGCGGGGGGGATACAATGAGCAGTTCTTC. Translated: CASSVEQRGGYNEQFF. The full variable domain, rest sourced from reference TRBV9 and TRBJ2-1, is DSGVTQTPKHLITATGQRVTLRCSPRSGDLSVYWYQQSLDQGLQFLIQYYNGEERAKGNILERFSAQQFPDLHSELNLSSLELGDSALYFCASSVEQRGGYNEQFFGPGTRLTVL.